This record looks at one T cell receptor (beta chain) sequence and its context. It has no known antigen specificity. The input lacks base qualities; no much larger clone sits a single base away. The immunoSEQ Assay, a bias-controlled multiplex PCR, was used to amplify TCRbeta CDR3 regions from genomic DNA. The published analysis was carried out like this. Within the assay, amplification of reference gene primers was used to estimate how many nucleated cells each sample contained. To quantify the absolute abundance of each unique TCRbeta CDR3 rearrangement, sequence reads were collapsed and filtered. For each sample, productive Simpson clonality was calculated as the square root of Simpson's diversity index over productive rearrangements. TCRdb carries this immuneACCESS record with in-frame sequences only. Its versions omit some clonotypes, under half of them owing to an unresolved V gene in the studies checked, with the rest unexplained. V and J calls and clone size are as listed in that table; D and trimming were resolved from the DNA. The sample table holds hundreds of thousands of clones, of which roughly 85% were seen once. Jointly, the top ten make up roughly 5.3% of the sample.

This record belongs to a study of blood T cell repertoires in COVID-19 (dated by TCRdb to about 2020). Some background on the complete study: The collaborator samples originated in the United States, Italy and Spain and spanned the acute and convalescent phases of COVID-19. The prospective study material was composed of cDNA or gDNA derived from T cells, B-cell-depleted T cells, or PBMCs. Subjects who had been exposed to COVID-19, were actively infected with it, or had recovered from it provided the deeply sampled blood TCRbeta repertoires that made up the dataset. The repertoires were released in a freely available public database intended as a resource for research on the immune response to SARS-CoV-2. Samples came from the ongoing ImmuneRACE study (first 160 participants) plus 1,254 subjects from 6 global collaborators. The sample metadata nearly always contained a de-identified subject ID, COVID-19 status, age in years and sex. Where available, HLA class I and class II types were taken from metadata supplied by the sample provider and were not determined by assay-based typing.

At one collaborating source in Seattle, patients were enrolled during active infection and were followed longitudinally through the course of disease. Each collaborating institution followed its own protocols to collect whole blood in K2EDTA tubes. For TCRbeta analysis, collaborators shipped samples as frozen whole blood, isolated PBMCs, or DNA extracted from either of those sample types. Study-wide findings and limitations: Clinical and demographic metadata were provided uncurated, with the amount varying by source and participant.

From the cysteine up to the phenylalanine, the CDR3 has a length of 15 residues. The only DNA kept is the CDR3, 45 bases in frame from the first base. V sheds 6 bases and J sheds 4 bases, leaving 18 bases between their ends. CDR1 and CDR2 (KGHSH, LQKENI) derive from the germline V gene. The material sequenced was peripheral blood. This clonotype was sampled from a man between 50 and 59 years old with COVID-19, enrolled during active disease. Recombination joined TRBV18 with TRBJ1-2, and the D gene may be TRBD1, 5 bases matching. The base sequence is TGTGCCAGCTCTCAATTGGAGGGGCCCATCTATGGCTACACCTTC. The encoded protein is CASSQLEGPIYGYTF.